This is a list of T cell receptor beta chains from one sample in a study of Graves' ophthalmopathy and Graves' hyperthyroidism. TCRdb fed the multiplex PCR reads into MiXCR, producing one record per CDR3 protein. The table has under 350,000 distinct CDR3 sequences, roughly a sixth seen once. The source material was peripheral blood. All receptors derive from an adult man with Graves' ophthalmopathy. Both conserved end residues are part of each CDR3. The D gene is left open where the match is weak. Clone size is shown for a subset of rows, as once, few, many or a class of expanded clone.

TRBV3-1	-	TRBJ2-3	-	CASSRLSTDTQYF	TGTGCCAGCAGCCGGCTAAGCACAGATACGCAGTATTTT
TRBV6-5	-	TRBJ2-5	many	CASRSRGETQYF	TGTGCCAGCAGGTCTAGGGGAGAGACCCAGTACTTC
TRBV7-9	TRBD2	TRBJ2-5	few	CASSLKTSEPQETQYF	TGTGCCAGCAGCTTAAAGACTAGCGAGCCTCAAGAGACCCAGTACTTC
TRBV12-3/TRBV12-4	-	TRBJ1-5	many	CASRLINQPQHF	TGTGCCAGCAGGCTGATCAATCAGCCCCAGCATTTT
TRBV19	-	TRBJ2-7	many	CATKTGAASFGQYF	TGTGCCACTAAGACCGGGGCAGCATCCTTCGGGCAGTACTTC
TRBV30	TRBD2	TRBJ2-7	many	CAWRLRTSGTYEQYF	TGTGCCTGGAGATTGCGGACTAGCGGGACCTACGAGCAGTACTTC
TRBV7-2	-	TRBJ2-2	many	CASSLDATTGELFF	TGTGCCAGCAGCTTAGATGCCACCACCGGGGAGCTGTTTTTT
TRBV12-3/TRBV12-4	-	TRBJ2-5	many	CASSLDPALTRRETQYF	TGTGCCAGCAGTTTAGACCCGGCCCTGACTCGGAGGGAGACCCAGTACTTC
TRBV6-1	-	TRBJ1-2	many	CASSKGVYGYTF	TGTGCCAGCAGTAAAGGGGTGTATGGCTACACCTTC
TRBV19	TRBD1	TRBJ1-1	few	CASSFGTGANTEAFF	TGTGCCAGTAGTTTCGGGACAGGAGCGAACACTGAAGCTTTCTTT
TRBV12-3/TRBV12-4	TRBD1	TRBJ1-2	-	CASSTALGGGAGSYTF	TGTGCCAGCAGTACCGCCTTGGGAGGGGGCGCTGGTAGCTACACCTTC
TRBV4-1	TRBD2	TRBJ2-2	few	CASSQEYPAGAGGELFF	TGCGCCAGCAGCCAAGAATATCCAGCGGGAGCGGGCGGGGAGCTGTTTTTT
TRBV3-1	-	TRBJ1-1	many	CASSQVKPPEAFF	TGTGCCAGCAGCCAAGTTAAACCTCCTGAAGCTTTCTTT
TRBV6-2/TRBV6-3	TRBD1	TRBJ1-1	many	CASRGGQKGTEAFF	TGTGCCAGCAGAGGGGGACAGAAAGGCACTGAAGCTTTCTTT
TRBV6-1	TRBD1	TRBJ1-5	many	CASRDRVDQPQHF	TGTGCCAGCAGGGACAGGGTAGATCAGCCCCAGCATTTT
TRBV12-3/TRBV12-4	TRBD2	TRBJ2-5	-	CASRIAGLETQYF	TGTGCCAGCAGAATAGCGGGACTGGAGACCCAGTACTTC
TRBV12-3/TRBV12-4	TRBD2	TRBJ2-7	many	CASSLAVLAGVGEQYF	TGTGCCAGCAGTTTAGCGGTCCTAGCGGGAGTGGGGGAGCAGTACTTC
TRBV5-1	-	TRBJ1-1	many	CASSLVGVRIEAFF	TGCGCCAGCAGCTTGGTAGGGGTGAGAATTGAAGCTTTCTTT
TRBV19	-	TRBJ1-1	once	CASARGSNTEAFF	TGTGCCTCCGCGAGGGGATCGAACACTGAAGCTTTCTTT
TRBV6-2/TRBV6-3	-	TRBJ2-5	many	CASSYSYSWETQYF	TGTGCCAGCAGTTACTCGTATAGTTGGGAGACCCAGTACTTC
TRBV6-1	-	TRBJ1-5	many	CASRVQPVNQPQHF	TGTGCCAGCAGAGTCCAGCCGGTCAATCAGCCCCAGCATTTT
TRBV6-2/TRBV6-3	TRBD1	TRBJ1-1	many	CASRRQGDVVDVAFF	TGTGCCAGCAGGAGACAGGGGGACGTGGTGGATGTTGCTTTCTTT
TRBV30	-	TRBJ1-6	many	CAWSVGSSYNSPLHF	TGTGCCTGGAGTGTCGGAAGCTCCTATAATTCACCCCTCCACTTT
TRBV11-2	TRBD2	TRBJ2-5	many	CASSFGAGVQETQYF	TGTGCCAGCAGCTTTGGGGCGGGAGTCCAAGAGACCCAGTACTTC
TRBV6-1	-	TRBJ2-5	-	CASRPLTIQETQYF	TGTGCCAGCCGCCCCTTGACTATACAAGAGACCCAGTACTTC
TRBV13	TRBD2	TRBJ2-7	few	CASSPRTSGGPTEQYF	TGTGCCAGCAGCCCCCGGACTAGCGGGGGACCTACGGAGCAGTACTTC
TRBV15	-	TRBJ1-1	few	CATSRRQMNTEAFF	TGTGCCACCAGCAGACGGCAGATGAACACTGAAGCTTTCTTT